This T cell receptor beta chain stems from a study of early T cells in non-severe SARS-CoV-2 infection. About the research overall: Sequenced material consisted of bulk RNA (from unsorted whole blood), and chains were unpaired.

CDR3 length: 16 residues. The ends were cut back, 0 bases at V and 2 bases at J, with 10 bases in the middle. Germline-derived CDR1 and CDR2 are MRHNA and SNTAGT. Each single cDNA molecule received a unique molecular identifier. TCRdb reprocessed the 5' RACE reads via MiXCR and lists one record per CDR3 protein. The sample comprises 25,000 to 35,000 distinct CDR3 sequences, under 7.5% of which are singletons, and approximately 4% rests with the top ten. Findings of the study overall: VDJdb-based annotation leaned toward anti-spike CD8 responses and missed private and CD4 specificities.

This clonotype came up many times. Antigen: not known. This sequence was found in an adult who was a healthcare worker with PCR-confirmed SARS-CoV-2 infection or an uninfected control (not recorded which). The sample taken for sequencing was whole blood. The rearrangement joins TRBV6-4 to TRBJ2-2; TRBD2 is a possible D gene (6 bases). The CDR3 region is CASSDSNSGNTGELFF. The CDR3 DNA is TGTGCCAGCAGTGACTCGAATAGCGGTAACACCGGGGAGCTGTTTTTT.